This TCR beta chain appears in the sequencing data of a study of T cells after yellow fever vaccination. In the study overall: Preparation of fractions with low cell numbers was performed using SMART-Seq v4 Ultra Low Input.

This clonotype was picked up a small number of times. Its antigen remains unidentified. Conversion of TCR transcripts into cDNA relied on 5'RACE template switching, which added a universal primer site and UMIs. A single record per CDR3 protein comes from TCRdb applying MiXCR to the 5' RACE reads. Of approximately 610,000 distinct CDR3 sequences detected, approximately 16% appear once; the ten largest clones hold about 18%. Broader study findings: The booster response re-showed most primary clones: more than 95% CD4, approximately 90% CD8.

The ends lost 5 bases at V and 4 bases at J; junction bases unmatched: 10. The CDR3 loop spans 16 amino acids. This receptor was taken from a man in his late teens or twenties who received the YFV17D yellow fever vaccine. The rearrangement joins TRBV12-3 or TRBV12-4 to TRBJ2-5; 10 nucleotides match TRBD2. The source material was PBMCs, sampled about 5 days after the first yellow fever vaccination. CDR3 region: CASSSGGDERRETQYF. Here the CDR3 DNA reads TGTGCCAGCAGTAGCGGGGGGGATGAGAGGAGAGAGACCCAGTACTTC.